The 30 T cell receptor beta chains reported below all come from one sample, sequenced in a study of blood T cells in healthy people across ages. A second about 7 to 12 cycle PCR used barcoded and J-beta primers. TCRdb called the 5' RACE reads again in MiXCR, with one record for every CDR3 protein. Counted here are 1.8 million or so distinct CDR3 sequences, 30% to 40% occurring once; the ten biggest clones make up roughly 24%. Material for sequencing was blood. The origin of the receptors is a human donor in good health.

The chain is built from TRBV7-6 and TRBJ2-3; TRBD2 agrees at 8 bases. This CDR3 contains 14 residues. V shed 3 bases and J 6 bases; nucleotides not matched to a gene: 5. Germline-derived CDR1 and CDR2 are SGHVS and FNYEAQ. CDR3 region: CASSFSTGGDTQYF. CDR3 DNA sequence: TGTGCCAGCAGCTTTTCAACGGGAGGGGATACGCAGTATTTT.

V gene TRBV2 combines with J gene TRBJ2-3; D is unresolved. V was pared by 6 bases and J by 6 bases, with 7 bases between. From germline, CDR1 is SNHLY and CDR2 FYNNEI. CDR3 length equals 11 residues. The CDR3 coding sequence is TGTGCCAGCAGGCCCGTGGATACGCAGTATTTT. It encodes CASRPVDTQYF.

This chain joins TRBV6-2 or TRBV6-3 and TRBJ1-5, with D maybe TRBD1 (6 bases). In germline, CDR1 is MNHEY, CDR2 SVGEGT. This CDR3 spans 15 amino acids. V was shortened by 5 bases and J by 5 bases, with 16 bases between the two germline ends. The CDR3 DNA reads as TGTGCCAGCAGTCGTCAGGGGCAGGGTGATCAGCCCCAGCATTTT. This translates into CASSRQGQGDQPQHF.

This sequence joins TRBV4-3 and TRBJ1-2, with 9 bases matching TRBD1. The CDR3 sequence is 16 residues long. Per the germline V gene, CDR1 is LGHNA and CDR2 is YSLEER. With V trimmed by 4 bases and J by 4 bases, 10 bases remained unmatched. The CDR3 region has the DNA TGCGCCAGCAGCCGTTCTTGGGACAGGGATTCCTATGGCTACACCTTC. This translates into CASSRSWDRDSYGYTF.

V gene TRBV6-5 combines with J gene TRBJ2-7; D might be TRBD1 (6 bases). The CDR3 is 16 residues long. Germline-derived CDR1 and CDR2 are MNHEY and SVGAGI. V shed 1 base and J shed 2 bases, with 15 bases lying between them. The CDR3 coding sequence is TGTGCCAGCAGTTACTTGATATGGGACAATCCCTACGAGCAGTACTTC. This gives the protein CASSYLIWDNPYEQYF.

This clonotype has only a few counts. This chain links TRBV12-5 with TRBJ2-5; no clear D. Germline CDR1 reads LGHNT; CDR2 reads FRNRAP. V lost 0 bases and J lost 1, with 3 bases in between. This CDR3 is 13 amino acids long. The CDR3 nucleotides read TGTGCTAGTGGTTTGGTTACCCAAGAGACCCAGTACTTC. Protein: CASGLVTQETQYF.

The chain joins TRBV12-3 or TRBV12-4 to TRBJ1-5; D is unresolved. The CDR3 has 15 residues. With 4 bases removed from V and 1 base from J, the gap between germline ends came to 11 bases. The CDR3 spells CASSSRSLSNQPQHF. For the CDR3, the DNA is TGTGCCAGCAGTTCACGGAGTTTGAGCAATCAGCCCCAGCATTTT.

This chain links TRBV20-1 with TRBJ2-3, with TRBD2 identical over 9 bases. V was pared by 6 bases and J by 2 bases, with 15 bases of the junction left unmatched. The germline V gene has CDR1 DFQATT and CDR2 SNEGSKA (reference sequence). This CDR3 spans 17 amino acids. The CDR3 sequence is CSANGRDSGGDTDTQYF. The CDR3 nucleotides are TGCAGTGCAAATGGGCGCGATAGCGGGGGAGACACAGATACGCAGTATTTT.

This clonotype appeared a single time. DNA of the CDR3: TGCAGCGTTGACGGAGGGGGCAATCAGCCCCAGCATTTT. Translation: CSVDGGGNQPQHF. The chain recombines TRBV29-1 with TRBJ1-5, with D possibly being TRBD1 (5 bases). Germline CDR1 and CDR2: SQVTM and ANQGSEA. This CDR3 is built from 13 residues. Trimming cost V 3 bases and J 2 bases, with 8 bases left between them.

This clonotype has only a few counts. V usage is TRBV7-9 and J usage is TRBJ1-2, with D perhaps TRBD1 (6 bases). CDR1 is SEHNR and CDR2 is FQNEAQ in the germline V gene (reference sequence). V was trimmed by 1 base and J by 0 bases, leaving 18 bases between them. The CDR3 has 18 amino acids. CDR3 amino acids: CASSLGRFGGHTNYGYTF. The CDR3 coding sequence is TGTGCCAGCAGCTTAGGAAGATTCGGGGGGCATACTAACTATGGCTACACCTTC.

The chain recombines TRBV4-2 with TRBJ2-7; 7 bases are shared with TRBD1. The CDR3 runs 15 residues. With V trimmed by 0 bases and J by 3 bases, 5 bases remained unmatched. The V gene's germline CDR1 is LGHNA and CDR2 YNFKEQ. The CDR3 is CASSQEGTALYEQYF. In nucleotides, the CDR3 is TGTGCCAGCAGCCAAGAAGGGACAGCTCTCTACGAGCAGTACTTC.

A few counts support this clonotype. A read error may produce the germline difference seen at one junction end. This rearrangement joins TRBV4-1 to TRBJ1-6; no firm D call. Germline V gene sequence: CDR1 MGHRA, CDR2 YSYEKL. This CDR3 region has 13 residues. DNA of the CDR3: TGTGCCAGCAGCCAAGACGGAAATTCACCCCTCCACTTT. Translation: CASSQDGNSPLHF.

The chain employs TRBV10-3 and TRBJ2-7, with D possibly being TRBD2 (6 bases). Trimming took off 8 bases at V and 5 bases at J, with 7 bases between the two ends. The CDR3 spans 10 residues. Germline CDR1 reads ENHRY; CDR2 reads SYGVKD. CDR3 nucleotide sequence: TGTGCCATCGGCGGGAACGAGCAGTACTTC. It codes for CAIGGNEQYF.

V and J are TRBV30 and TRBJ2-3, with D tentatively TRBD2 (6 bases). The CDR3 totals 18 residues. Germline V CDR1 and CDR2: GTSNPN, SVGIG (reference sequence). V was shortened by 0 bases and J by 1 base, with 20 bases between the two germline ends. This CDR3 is CAWSVQGWRRGRTDTQYF. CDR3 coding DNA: TGTGCCTGGAGTGTTCAGGGATGGAGGCGGGGACGCACAGATACGCAGTATTTT.

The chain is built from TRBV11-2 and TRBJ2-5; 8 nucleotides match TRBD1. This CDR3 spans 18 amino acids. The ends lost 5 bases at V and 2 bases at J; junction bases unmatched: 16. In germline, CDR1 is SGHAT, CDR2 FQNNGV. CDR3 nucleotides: TGTGCCAGCAGCCCCTCGACAGGGGCTTTGATTTCACAAGAGACCCAGTACTTC. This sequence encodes CASSPSTGALISQETQYF. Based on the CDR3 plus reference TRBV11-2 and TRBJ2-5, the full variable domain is EAGVAQSPRYKIIEKRQSVAFWCNPISGHATLYWYQQILGQGPKLLIQFQNNGVVDDSQLPKDRFSAERLKGVDSTLKIQPAKLEDSAVYLCASSPSTGALISQETQYFGPGTRLLVL.

The CDR3 bases are TGTGCCAGCAGTTATGGCGGGGGGGCCGATACGCAGTATTTT. This translates into CASSYGGGADTQYF. The genes are TRBV6-5 and TRBJ2-3; 9 bases are a match to TRBD2. The CDR3 has 14 amino acids. The V segment lost 3 bases and the J segment 6 bases; nucleotides outside the gene matches: 4. From germline, CDR1 is MNHEY and CDR2 SVGAGI.

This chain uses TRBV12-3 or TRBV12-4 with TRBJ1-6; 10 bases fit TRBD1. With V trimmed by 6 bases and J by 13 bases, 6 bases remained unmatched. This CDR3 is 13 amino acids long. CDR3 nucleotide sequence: TGTGCCAGCAGGGGCGGGACAGGGGCTCCCCTCCACTTT. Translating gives CASRGGTGAPLHF.

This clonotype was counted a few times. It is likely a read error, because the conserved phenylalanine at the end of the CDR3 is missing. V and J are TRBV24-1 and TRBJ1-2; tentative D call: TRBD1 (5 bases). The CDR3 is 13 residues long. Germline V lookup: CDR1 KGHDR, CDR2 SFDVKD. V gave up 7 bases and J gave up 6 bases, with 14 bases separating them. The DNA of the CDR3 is TGTGCCACCAGCGCAGGGTGGGACGATGGCTACACCGTC. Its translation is CATSAGWDDGYTV.

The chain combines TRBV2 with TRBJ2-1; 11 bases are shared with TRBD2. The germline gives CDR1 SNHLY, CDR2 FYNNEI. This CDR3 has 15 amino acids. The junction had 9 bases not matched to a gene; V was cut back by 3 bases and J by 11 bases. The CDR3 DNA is TGTGCCAGCAGTGAGCTGTCTAGCGGGGGGCAAAAGCAGTTCTTC. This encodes CASSELSSGGQKQFF. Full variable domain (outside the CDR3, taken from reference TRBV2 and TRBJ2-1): EPEVTQTPSHQVTQMGQEVILRCVPISNHLYFYWYRQILGQKVEFLVSFYNNEISEKSEIFDDQFSVERPDGSNFTLKIRSTKLEDSAMYFCASSELSSGGQKQFFGPGTRLTVL.

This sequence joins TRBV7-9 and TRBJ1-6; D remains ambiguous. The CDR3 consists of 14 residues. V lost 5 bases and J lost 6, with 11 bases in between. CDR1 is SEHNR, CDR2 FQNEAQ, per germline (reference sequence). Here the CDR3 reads CASSRGPANSPLHF. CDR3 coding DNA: TGTGCCAGCAGCCGCGGCCCCGCTAATTCACCCCTCCACTTT. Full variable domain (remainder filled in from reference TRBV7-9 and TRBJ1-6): DTGVSQNPRHKITKRGQNVTFRCDPISEHNRLYWYRQTLGQGPEFLTYFQNEAQLEKSRLLSDRFSAERPKGSFSTLEIQRTEQGDSAMYLCASSRGPANSPLHFGNGTRLTVT.

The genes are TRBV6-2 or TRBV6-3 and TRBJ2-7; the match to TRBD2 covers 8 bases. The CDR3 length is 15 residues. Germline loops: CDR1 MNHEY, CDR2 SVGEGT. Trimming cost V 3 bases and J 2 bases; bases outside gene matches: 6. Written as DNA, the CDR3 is TGTGCCAGCAGTTATGGCGGGGGGCTCACCTACGAGCAGTACTTC. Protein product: CASSYGGGLTYEQYF.

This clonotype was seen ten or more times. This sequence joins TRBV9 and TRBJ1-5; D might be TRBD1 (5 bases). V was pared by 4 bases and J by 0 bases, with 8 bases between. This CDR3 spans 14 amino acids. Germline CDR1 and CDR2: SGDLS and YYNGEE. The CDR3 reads CASSSDSSNQPQHF. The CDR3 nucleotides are TGTGCCAGCAGCTCAGACAGTAGCAATCAGCCCCAGCATTTT.

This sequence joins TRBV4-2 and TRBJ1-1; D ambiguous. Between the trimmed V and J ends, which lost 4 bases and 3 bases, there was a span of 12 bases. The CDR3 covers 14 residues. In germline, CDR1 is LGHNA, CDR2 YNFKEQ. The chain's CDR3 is CASSPPDGDTEAFF. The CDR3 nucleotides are TGTGCCAGCAGCCCCCCTGATGGGGACACTGAAGCTTTCTTT.

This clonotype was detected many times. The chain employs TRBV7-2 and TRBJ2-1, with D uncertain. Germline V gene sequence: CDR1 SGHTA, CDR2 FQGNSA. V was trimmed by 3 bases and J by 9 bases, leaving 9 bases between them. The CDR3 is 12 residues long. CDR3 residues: CASSFRETEQFF. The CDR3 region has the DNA TGTGCCAGCAGCTTCCGAGAGACTGAGCAGTTCTTC.

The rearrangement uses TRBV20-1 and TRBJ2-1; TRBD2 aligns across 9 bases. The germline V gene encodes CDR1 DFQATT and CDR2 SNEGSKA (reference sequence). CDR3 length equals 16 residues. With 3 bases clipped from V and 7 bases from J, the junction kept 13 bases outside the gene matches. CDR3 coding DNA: TGCAGTGCTAGGGGGGCCCCCAGCGGGGGGTTGAATGAGCAGTTCTTC. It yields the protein CSARGAPSGGLNEQFF.

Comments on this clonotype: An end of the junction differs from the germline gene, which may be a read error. Written as DNA, the CDR3 is TGTGCCATCAGCCAAGCGGGACAGGCGGTCACCAGGGAGCTGTTTTTT. This codes for CAISQAGQAVTRELFF. The chain links TRBV10-3 to TRBJ2-2; D possibly corresponds to TRBD1 (8 bases). CDR1 and CDR2 (germline): ENHRY, SYGVKD. The CDR3 extends over 16 amino acids.

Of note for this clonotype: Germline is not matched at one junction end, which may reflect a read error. The CDR3 is CANSQDMEGYGSPLHF. CDR3 in DNA: TGCGCCAACAGCCAAGATATGGAGGGATACGGTTCACCCCTCCACTTT. J is TRBJ1-6 and V is TRBV4-1, with D unresolved. In germline, CDR1 is MGHRA, CDR2 YSYEKL. The CDR3 consists of 16 residues.

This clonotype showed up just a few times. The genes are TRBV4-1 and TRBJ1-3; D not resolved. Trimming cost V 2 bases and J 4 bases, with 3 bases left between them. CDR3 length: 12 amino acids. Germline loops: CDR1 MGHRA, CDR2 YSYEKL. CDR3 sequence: CASSQTGNTIYF. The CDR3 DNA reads TGCGCCAGCAGCCAAACGGGAAACACCATATATTTT.

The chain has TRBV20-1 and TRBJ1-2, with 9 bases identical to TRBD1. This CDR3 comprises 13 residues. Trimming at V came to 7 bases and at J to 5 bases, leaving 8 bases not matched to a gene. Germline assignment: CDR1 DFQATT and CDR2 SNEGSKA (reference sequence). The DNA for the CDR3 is TGCAGTGTGAGGGACAGGGAAGTTTATGGCTACACCTTC. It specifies CSVRDREVYGYTF.

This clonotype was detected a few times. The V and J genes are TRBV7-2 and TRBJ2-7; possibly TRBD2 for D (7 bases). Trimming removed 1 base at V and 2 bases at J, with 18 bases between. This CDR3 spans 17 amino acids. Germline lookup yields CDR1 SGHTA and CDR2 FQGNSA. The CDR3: CASSLGSWGGLTYEQYF. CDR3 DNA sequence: TGTGCCAGCAGCTTAGGTAGTTGGGGGGGCCTCACCTACGAGCAGTACTTC.